One and the same sample provided the 3 T cell receptor beta chains below, sequenced in a study of CD8 T cells in Susac syndrome. The RNA input was about 0.45 to 1 ug, and it was reverse transcribed with random hexamers. TCRdb fed the immunoSEQ multiplex PCR reads into MiXCR, producing one record per CDR3 protein. The table lists 60,000 to 75,000 distinct CDR3 sequences, more than 85% of them singletons. The sample was CD8+ T cells from PBMCs. The receptors come from a human donor in good health.

The chain combines TRBV7-6 with TRBJ1-4; D gene unclear. The CDR3 runs to 14 residues. The V gene's germline CDR1 is SGHVS and CDR2 FNYEAQ. Trimming removed 1 base from V and 8 bases from J, with 11 bases in between. The CDR3 DNA is TGTGCCAGCAGCTTAGTTGGCCAGGAGGAAAAACTGTTTTTT. Amino acid sequence: CASSLVGQEEKLFF.

This clonotype was recorded once. V usage is TRBV7-8 and J usage is TRBJ2-1, with a tentative D call TRBD2 (5 bases). Trimming removed 7 bases from V and 1 base from J, with 11 bases in between. Looked up from germline, CDR1 is SGHVS and CDR2 is FQNEAQ. The CDR3 covers 14 residues. The CDR3 DNA is TGTGCCAGCACGGCGCGCGGGTCCTACAATGAGCAGTTCTTC. Protein: CASTARGSYNEQFF.

This chain joins TRBV12-3 or TRBV12-4 and TRBJ2-3; TRBD2 agrees at 14 bases. The CDR3 length is 16 residues. Trimming removed 7 bases from V and 3 bases from J; junction bases left unmatched: 6. CDR3 residues: CASTARTSGGTDTQYF. The CDR3 DNA sequence: TGTGCCAGCACGGCCCGGACTAGCGGGGGGACAGATACGCAGTATTTT.